This T cell receptor (beta chain) originates from a study of T-cell memory formation after mild COVID-19. At the level of the study: TCR clusters mostly belonged to single donors. The study's findings and limits: Clones which contracted sat mainly in CM and EM if CD4+, and in EMRA if CD8+. Cross-reactive memory appears to have joined, as suggested by some responding clones showing up in pre-infection memory. Clones contracting over day 15 to 85 were CD4/CD8 balanced, with later expanders leaning CD4+.

This CDR3 is built from 16 residues. Looked up from germline, CDR1 is LGHDT and CDR2 is YNNKEL (reference sequence). V was clipped by 1 base and J by 0 bases, with 11 bases between them. To note about this clonotype: Its antigen is not known.

TCRdb analysed the 5' RACE reads with MiXCR anew, one entry per CDR3 protein. The sample records 550,000 to 700,000 distinct CDR3 sequences, roughly 18% being singletons. This sequence originates from an adult woman who had mild COVID-19 (a few samples of this study predate the infection). Cell type and time point are not known. The sample consisted of PBMCs or a T cell subset sorted from them (not recorded which). The chain combines TRBV3-1 with TRBJ2-3; TRBD2 might be the D (5 bases). For the CDR3, the DNA is TGTGCCAGCAGCCAAGGAGGACGGGGAAGCACAGATACGCAGTATTTT. This translates into CASSQGGRGSTDTQYF.